This T cell receptor (beta chain) was recorded in a study of blood T cell repertoires in COVID-19 (dated by TCRdb to the early 2020s). Turning to the overall study: Samples from collaborators originated in the United States, Italy and Spain and spanned both the acute and convalescent phases of COVID-19. The samples were drawn from the first 160 participants of the ongoing ImmuneRACE study and from 950 to 1,500 subjects provided by 6 global collaborators. The material from the prospective study consisted of cDNA or gDNA derived from T cells, B-cell-depleted T cells, or PBMCs. Nearly every sample came with metadata listing a de-identified subject ID, COVID-19 status, age in years and sex. Where HLA class I and class II types were available, the types were taken from metadata supplied by the sample provider, not from assay-based typing. A freely available public database, intended as a resource for researchers studying the immune response to SARS-CoV-2, is where the repertoires were released. Subjects who had been exposed to COVID-19, were actively infected with it, or had recovered from it provided the deeply sampled blood TCRbeta repertoires that made up the dataset. General conclusions and limits of the study: How much clinical and demographic metadata was included differed by source and by participant, and the metadata was provided uncurated.

The cysteine opens and the phenylalanine closes a CDR3 of 17 amino acids. The CDR3 DNA has 51 bases and is translated from base 1. The germline V gene encodes CDR1 SSHAT and CDR2 FNYEAQ (reference sequence). About this clone: Its antigen remains undetermined. The junction departs from the called germline gene at one end, perhaps through a read error.

The immunoSEQ Assay, a bias-controlled multiplex PCR, was used to amplify TCRbeta CDR3 regions from genomic DNA. The published analysis was carried out like this. Within the assay, amplification of reference gene primers was used to estimate how many nucleated cells each sample contained. To quantify the absolute abundance of each unique TCRbeta CDR3 rearrangement, sequence reads were collapsed and filtered. For each sample, productive Simpson clonality was calculated by taking the square root of Simpson's diversity index across productive rearrangements. In TCRdb, the immuneACCESS table is reduced to in-frame sequences with V and J assigned. These tables do not hold every clone; where another copy was compared, an unresolved V gene accounts for under half, and the others remain unexplained. D and trimming come from the DNA, and the V and J calls and clone size come from that table. The sample profile shows 130,000 to 150,000 clones; 84% of them were found once. The biggest ten clones account for around 5.4% of the sample.

In the prospective study, participants were roughly 18 to 100 years old, resided in fewer than 25 geographic areas of the United States, and were enrolled through a virtual design. To assign participants to cohorts, the prospective study relied on clinical history that participants themselves reported in a screening survey and a study questionnaire. A participant counted as exposed if, within 2 weeks of entering the study, that participant had been in contact with someone who had a PCR-confirmed or clinician-diagnosed COVID-19 case. In the prospective study, whole blood, serum and a nasopharyngeal or oropharyngeal swab were collected from each participant by mobile phlebotomists. Over a roughly 2-month period, participants in the prospective study had the option of providing additional blood draws and questionnaires. Prospective study blood samples were shipped either frozen or at room temperature before DNA extraction.

The source material was PBMCs or T cells enriched from blood (not recorded which). Here the chain combines TRBV7-7 and TRBJ1-4, with a weak D call of TRBD1 (6 bases match). The receptor comes from a woman between 50 and 59 years old who had been exposed to COVID-19. The CDR3: CASSQPDSHATNEKLFF. The nucleotides are TGTGCTAGCAGCCAACCGGACAGCCACGCAACTAATGAAAAACTGTTTTTT.